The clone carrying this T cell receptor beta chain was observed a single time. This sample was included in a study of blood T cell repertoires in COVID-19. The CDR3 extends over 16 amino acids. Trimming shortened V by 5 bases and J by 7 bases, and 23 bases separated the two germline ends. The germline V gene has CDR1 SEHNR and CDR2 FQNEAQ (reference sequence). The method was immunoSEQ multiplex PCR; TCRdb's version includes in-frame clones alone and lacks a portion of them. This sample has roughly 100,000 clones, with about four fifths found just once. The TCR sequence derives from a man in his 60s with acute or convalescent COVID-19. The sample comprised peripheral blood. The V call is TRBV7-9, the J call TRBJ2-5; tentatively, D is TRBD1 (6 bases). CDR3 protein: CASSRLGGSSPGTQYF. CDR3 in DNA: TGTGCCAGCAGCCGCCTAGGGGGAAGTAGCCCAGGGACCCAGTACTTC. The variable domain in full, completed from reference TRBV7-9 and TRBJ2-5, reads DTGVSQNPRHKITKRGQNVTFRCDPISEHNRLYWYRQTLGQGPEFLTYFQNEAQLEKSRLLSDRFSAERPKGSFSTLEIQRTEQGDSAMYLCASSRLGGSSPGTQYFGPGTRLLVL.